The entry below gives a single T cell receptor beta chain sequence along with its context. The assay was immunoSEQ multiplex PCR, and TCRdb's table has in-frame clones only and misses some. The table has 250,000 to 300,000 clones, around nine tenths seen once. The data originate from a study of blood T cell repertoires in COVID-19. Study background: Sample material is recorded as cDNA or gDNA derived from T cells, B-cell-depleted T cells, or PBMCs.

V was trimmed by 5 bases and J by 0 bases, leaving 10 bases between them. CDR3 size: 14 residues. Looked up from germline, CDR1 is LNHDA and CDR2 is SQIVND (reference sequence). The V call is TRBV19, the J call TRBJ1-1; D unclear. The source is a woman between 65 and 79 years old with COVID-19, enrolled during active disease. Input material: peripheral blood. The CDR3 DNA reads as TGTGCCAGTAGTGGTCCAGACATGAACACTGAAGCTTTCTTT. Protein: CASSGPDMNTEAFF.